This T cell receptor beta chain was identified in a study of T cell responses to AZD1222 COVID-19 vaccine. Study-wide findings and caveats: Females made up more of the donors, who were largely white British, and clonal diversity may have come out too low. Rises in breadth and depth of Spike-specific TCRs came after two AZD1222 doses. Only five or six AZD1222 recipients were seropositive at baseline.

Assay: immunoSEQ multiplex PCR; the TCRdb copy retains only in-frame clones and omits some. Here the sample spans 90,000 to 120,000 clones, 87% being singletons. This clone was seen a few times. Its cognate antigen is unknown. V trimming: 2 bases; J trimming: 8 bases; junction bases outside the gene matches: 2. CDR1 is MNHNS, CDR2 SASEGT, per germline. The CDR3 loop spans 13 amino acids. The origin of this receptor is an adult who received the AZD1222 COVID-19 vaccine. The chain employs TRBV6-1 and TRBJ1-1; TRBD1 matches 10 bases. The sample in question was peripheral blood, obtained 28 days after the second AZD1222 dose. The chain's CDR3 is CASSERQGAEAFF. The DNA for the CDR3 is TGTGCCAGCAGTGAACGACAGGGGGCCGAAGCTTTCTTT.